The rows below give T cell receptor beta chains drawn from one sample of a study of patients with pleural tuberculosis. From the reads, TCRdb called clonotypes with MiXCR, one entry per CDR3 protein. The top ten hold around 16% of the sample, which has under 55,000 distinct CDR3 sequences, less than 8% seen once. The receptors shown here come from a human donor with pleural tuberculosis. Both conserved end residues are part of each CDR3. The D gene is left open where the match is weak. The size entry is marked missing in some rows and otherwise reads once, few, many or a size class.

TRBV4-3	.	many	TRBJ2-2	CASSQDSGTGELFF	TGCGCCAGCAGCCAAGATTCCGGAACCGGGGAGCTGTTTTTT
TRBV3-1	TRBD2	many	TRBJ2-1	CASSLRDYRSYNEQFF	TGTGCCAGCAGCCTAAGGGACTACCGGTCCTACAATGAGCAGTTCTTC
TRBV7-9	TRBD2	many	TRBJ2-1	CASSLTREEFF	TGTGCCAGCAGCTTAACCCGGGAGGAGTTCTTC
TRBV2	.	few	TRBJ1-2	CASSSTGGRYGYTF	TGTGCCAGCAGTAGCACAGGAGGCCGCTATGGCTACACCTTC
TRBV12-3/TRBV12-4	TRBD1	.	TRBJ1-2	CASSNRDRPYGYTF	TGTGCCAGCAGTAACCGGGACAGACCCTATGGCTACACCTTC
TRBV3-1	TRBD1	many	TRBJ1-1	CASRRTGVGFTEAFF	TGTGCCAGCAGGAGAACAGGGGTAGGGTTCACTGAAGCTTTCTTT
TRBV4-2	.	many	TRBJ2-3	CASSQGTETTDTQYF	TGTGCCAGCAGCCAAGGGACAGAGACTACAGATACGCAGTATTTT
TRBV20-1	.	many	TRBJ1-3	CSARDSVENTIYF	TGCAGTGCTAGAGATAGCGTCGAAAACACCATATATTTT
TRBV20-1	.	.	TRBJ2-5	CSAAGTLQETQYF	TGCAGTGCTGCCGGGACCCTGCAAGAGACCCAGTACTTC
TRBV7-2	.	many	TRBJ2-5	CASSLAGTVQETQYF	TGTGCCAGCAGCTTAGCCGGGACGGTTCAAGAGACCCAGTACTTC
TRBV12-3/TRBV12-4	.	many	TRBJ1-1	CASSSRGGDGAEAFF	TGTGCCAGCAGTTCCCGAGGGGGGGATGGGGCTGAAGCTTTCTTT
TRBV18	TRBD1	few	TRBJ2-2	CASSPRDSYTGELFF	TGTGCCAGCTCACCTAGGGACAGCTACACCGGGGAGCTGTTTTTT
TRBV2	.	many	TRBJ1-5	CASIGARNSNQPQHF	TGTGCCAGCATCGGGGCCCGTAATAGCAATCAGCCCCAGCATTTT
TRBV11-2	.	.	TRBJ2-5	CASSSDHQETQYF	TGTGCCAGCAGCTCGGACCACCAAGAGACCCAGTACTTC
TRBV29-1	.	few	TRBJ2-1	CSVRYGSYEQFF	TGCAGCGTTAGGTACGGGAGCTATGAGCAGTTCTTC
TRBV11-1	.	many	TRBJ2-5	CASSLAEGARETQYF	TGTGCCAGCAGCTTAGCGGAGGGGGCGAGAGAGACCCAGTACTTC